Presented here are 24 T cell receptor beta chains from one specimen sequenced in a study of shared clonotypes between healthy human individuals. The protocol was immunoSEQ multiplex PCR, while the TCRdb copy is restricted to in-frame clones and leaves out a portion. The sample yields 2,500,000 or so clones, roughly 93% seen once. Sequenced material: naive CD4+ T cells from PBMCs. Subset denoted: CD45RA+ positively selected. These receptors were obtained from a man younger than 35 in good health. Some clones in this sample may be carry-over from other donors' samples.

The chain has TRBV18 and TRBJ1-1; D is possibly TRBD1 (5 bases). V gave up 1 base and J gave up 7 bases, with 13 bases separating them. From germline, CDR1 is KGHSH and CDR2 LQKENI. The CDR3 runs 14 residues. CDR3 protein: CASSPLLGGDEAFF. DNA for the CDR3: TGTGCCAGCTCACCACTACTGGGGGGTGATGAAGCTTTCTTT.

J is TRBJ2-1 and V is TRBV4-3; D is uncertain. V was clipped by 4 bases and J by 1 base, with 11 bases between them. There are 15 residues in the CDR3. Looked up from germline, CDR1 is LGHNA and CDR2 is YSLEER. The CDR3 is CASSLRVGSYNEQFF. As DNA, the CDR3 is TGCGCCAGCAGCCTCCGGGTCGGGTCCTACAATGAGCAGTTCTTC.

The V and J genes are TRBV14 and TRBJ2-3; D assignment may be TRBD1 or TRBD2 (5 bases each). Germline CDR1 reads SGHDN; CDR2 reads FVKESK. Trimming pared 10 bases from V and 8 bases from J, leaving 16 bases between. This CDR3 region has 12 residues. The CDR3 is CATTGLMGTQYF. DNA of the CDR3: TGTGCCACCACGGGGCTTATGGGTACGCAGTATTTT.

CDR3 bases: TGTGCCAGCAGTTTGTTCGAAGAGACCCAGTACTTC. Its translation: CASSLFEETQYF. The chain couples TRBV2 to TRBJ2-5; no clear D gene. V lost 5 bases and J lost 3, with 7 bases in between. The germline V gene has CDR1 SNHLY and CDR2 FYNNEI. This CDR3 has 12 amino acids.

This clone was seen only once. The chain links TRBV6-5 to TRBJ1-2; D gene ambiguous. CDR3 length: 12 amino acids. Germline loops: CDR1 MNHEY, CDR2 SVGAGI. Trimming pared 6 bases from V and 11 bases from J, leaving 16 bases between. The CDR3 DNA reads as TGTGCCAGCAGCGACCGGGATAGTCGGTACACCTTC. It yields the protein CASSDRDSRYTF.

The chain recombines TRBV7-9 with TRBJ2-5; 7 bases fit TRBD1. After removal of 1 base from V and 5 bases from J, the junction contained 7 bases not matched to a gene. Germline V gene sequence: CDR1 SEHNR, CDR2 FQNEAQ (reference sequence). This CDR3 contains 15 residues. CDR3 residues: CASSLGGQALETQYF. CDR3 nucleotides: TGTGCCAGCAGCTTAGGTGGACAGGCTTTGGAGACCCAGTACTTC.

Details on this clone: The sample contains more than one DNA sequence encoding this CDR3. The V and J genes are TRBV7-2 and TRBJ2-7; 12 bases agree with TRBD2. Germline V gene lookup returns CDR1 SGHTA and CDR2 FQGNSA. J gave up 4 bases and V 1 base, and 2 bases lay outside the gene matches. CDR3 length equals 15 residues. CDR3 sequence (DNA): TGTGCCAGCAGCTTAGGGACTAGCGGGACTTACGAGCAGTACTTC. Protein sequence: CASSLGTSGTYEQYF.

The V and J genes are TRBV4-3 and TRBJ1-4; 8 nucleotides agree with TRBD1. CDR3 size: 15 residues. Trimming cost V 2 bases and J 7 bases; bases outside gene matches: 6. Germline CDR1 reads LGHNA; CDR2 reads YSLEER. The CDR3: CASSQQGARAEKLFF. The CDR3 DNA reads TGCGCCAGCAGCCAACAGGGGGCGCGGGCTGAAAAACTGTTTTTT.

The chain uses TRBV5-5 and TRBJ2-2; no firm D call. V dropped 5 bases and J dropped 7 bases, with 9 bases sitting between them. Germline-derived CDR1 and CDR2 are SGHKS and YYEKEE (reference sequence). CDR3 length: 12 amino acids. The CDR3 DNA sequence: TGTGCCAGCAGTAGTAGGTTCGGGGAGCTGTTTTTT. Protein sequence: CASSSRFGELFF. Full variable domain (remainder filled in from reference TRBV5-5 and TRBJ2-2): DAGVTQSPTHLIKTRGQQVTLRCSPISGHKSVSWYQQVLGQGPQFIFQYYEKEERGRGNFPDRFSARQFPNYSSELNVNALLLGDSALYLCASSSRFGELFFGEGSRLTVL.

V usage is TRBV5-1 and J usage is TRBJ2-1; 8 bases map to TRBD2. The trim removed 4 bases at V and 1 base at J, leaving 10 bases unmatched. The germline CDR1 and CDR2 sequences are SGHRS and YFSETQ. The CDR3 totals 17 residues. The CDR3 loop reads CASSPLLAGLSYNEQFF. In nucleotides, the CDR3 is TGCGCCAGCAGCCCGCTATTAGCGGGATTGTCCTACAATGAGCAGTTCTTC.

This clone came up once. The J gene is TRBJ2-7, the V gene TRBV7-2; the D gene could be TRBD1 or TRBD2 (5 bases each). Germline assignment: CDR1 SGHTA and CDR2 FQGNSA. The CDR3 is made up of 15 amino acids. V dropped 5 bases and J dropped 4 bases, with 18 bases sitting between them. CDR3 loop: CASSPPGPLWYEQYF. The CDR3 nucleotides are TGTGCCAGCAGCCCACCGGGGCCCCTTTGGTACGAGCAGTACTTC.

This chain links TRBV28 with TRBJ2-7; possibly TRBD1 for D (5 bases). V lost 3 bases and J lost 5, with 14 bases in between. The CDR3 loop spans 14 amino acids. Per germline, CDR1 MDHEN and CDR2 SYDVKM. The CDR3 DNA follows: TGTGCCAGCAGTTTCTCGCCAGGGATCAACGAGCAGTACTTC. Translated, it gives CASSFSPGINEQYF.

The CDR3 here is CASSEINRDEQFF. CDR3 nucleotide sequence: TGTGCCAGCAGTGAAATCAACCGCGATGAGCAGTTCTTC. The gene calls are TRBV25-1 and TRBJ2-1; no definite D call. The CDR3 loop spans 13 amino acids. The germline gives CDR1 MGHDK, CDR2 SYGVNS. Trimming shortened V by 2 bases and J by 8 bases, and 10 bases separated the two germline ends.

V usage is TRBV5-1 and J usage is TRBJ1-5; D might be TRBD1 (6 bases). Trimming cost V 0 bases and J 1 base, with 8 bases left between them. CDR3 size: 15 residues. CDR1 SGHRS and CDR2 YFSETQ come from the germline V gene. The CDR3 loop reads CASSLADSSNQPQHF. The CDR3 DNA reads TGCGCCAGCAGCTTGGCGGACAGCAGCAATCAGCCCCAGCATTTT.

V and J are TRBV5-1 and TRBJ2-7; maybe TRBD1 (5 bases). This CDR3 spans 15 amino acids. CDR1 is SGHRS, CDR2 YFSETQ, per germline. V lost 0 bases and J lost 3, with 13 bases in between. CDR3 protein: CASSLVRKGIYEQYF. The CDR3 DNA is TGCGCCAGCAGCTTGGTTAGAAAGGGGATCTACGAGCAGTACTTC.

This chain links TRBV5-5 with TRBJ2-7; D possibly corresponds to TRBD1 (6 bases). V lost 4 bases and J lost 1, with 15 bases in between. The CDR3 covers 15 residues. CDR1 and CDR2 from the germline V gene are SGHKS and YYEKEE (reference sequence). In DNA form, the CDR3 reads TGTGCCAGCAGCCTCAGGGGATATTATTCCTACGAGCAGTACTTC. Its translation: CASSLRGYYSYEQYF.

This chain uses TRBV7-6 with TRBJ2-3, with TRBD1 identical over 10 bases. With 5 bases clipped from V and 0 bases from J, the junction kept 2 bases outside the gene matches. Germline CDR1 reads SGHVS; CDR2 reads FNYEAQ. This CDR3 is 15 amino acids long. In DNA, the CDR3 is TGTGCCAGCAGCAAGACAGGGGGCAGCACAGATACGCAGTATTTT. The encoded protein is CASSKTGGSTDTQYF. Full variable domain (missing parts from reference TRBV7-6 and TRBJ2-3): GAGVSQSPRYKVTKRGQDVALRCDPISGHVSLYWYRQALGQGPEFLTYFNYEAQQDKSGLPNDRFSAERPEGSISTLTIQRTEQRDSAMYRCASSKTGGSTDTQYFGPGTRLTVL.

The chain has TRBV11-2 and TRBJ1-1; 7 bases line up with TRBD1. With V trimmed by 3 bases and J by 4 bases, 11 bases remained unmatched. The CDR3 runs 16 residues. Germline V gene sequence: CDR1 SGHAT, CDR2 FQNNGV. The DNA of the CDR3 is TGTGCCAGCAGCTTCTTAGGGGGCAGGGTCCCCACTGAAGCTTTCTTT. Its translation: CASSFLGGRVPTEAFF. Full variable domain (remainder filled in from reference TRBV11-2 and TRBJ1-1): EAGVAQSPRYKIIEKRQSVAFWCNPISGHATLYWYQQILGQGPKLLIQFQNNGVVDDSQLPKDRFSAERLKGVDSTLKIQPAKLEDSAVYLCASSFLGGRVPTEAFFGQGTRLTVV.

This clone was seen more than once but under ten times. This rearrangement joins TRBV25-1 to TRBJ1-1; D uncertain. CDR3 length: 15 amino acids. CDR1 and CDR2 (germline): MGHDK, SYGVNS. V gave up 1 base and J gave up 2 bases, with 11 bases separating them. The CDR3 here is CASSEFPGLNTEAFF. The CDR3 DNA sequence: TGTGCCAGCAGTGAATTTCCAGGCCTCAACACTGAAGCTTTCTTT.

This chain links TRBV29-1 with TRBJ2-4, with D maybe TRBD2 (5 bases). Between the trimmed V and J ends, which lost 1 base and 7 bases, there was a span of 11 bases. Germline V gene lookup returns CDR1 SQVTM and CDR2 ANQGSEA. The CDR3 spans 13 residues. The CDR3 DNA reads TGCAGCGTTGAAGGAGGGAACCTGAACATTCAGTACTTC. Its protein is CSVEGGNLNIQYF.

The CDR3 DNA follows: TGTGCCAGCAGTTCTCCGGGAGGGGGAGCTTTCTTT. Translating gives CASSSPGGGAFF. The chain links TRBV28 to TRBJ1-1; tentative D call: TRBD1 (6 bases). CDR3 length: 12 residues. The germline gives CDR1 MDHEN, CDR2 SYDVKM. Trimming cost V 4 bases and J 10 bases, with 13 bases left between them.

The chain joins TRBV28 to TRBJ2-1; 9 bases fit TRBD2. Unmatched junction bases numbered 5, after V lost 2 bases and J lost 6 bases. Germline V gives CDR1 MDHEN, CDR2 SYDVKM. The CDR3 runs to 15 residues. In DNA form, the CDR3 reads TGTGCCAGCAGTTTAGGAGCGGGAGGAAGCAATGAGCAGTTCTTC. Protein: CASSLGAGGSNEQFF.

The V call is TRBV2, the J call TRBJ1-4; D possibly corresponds to TRBD1 (5 bases). The CDR3 is 14 residues long. V was shortened by 6 bases and J by 5 bases, with 13 bases between the two germline ends. Per the germline V gene, CDR1 is SNHLY and CDR2 is FYNNEI. CDR3 sequence reads: CASRPTVVNEKLFF. The CDR3 DNA is TGTGCCAGCAGGCCGACAGTTGTAAATGAAAAACTGTTTTTT.

The gene calls are TRBV10-3 and TRBJ2-1; 14 positions match TRBD2. From germline, CDR1 is ENHRY and CDR2 SYGVKD. The CDR3 has 14 residues. V lost 10 bases and J lost 6; bases outside the gene matches: 5. CDR3 bases: TGTGCCACCTCGACTAGCGGGAGGGCCAATGAGCAGTTCTTC. Translation gives CATSTSGRANEQFF.